The 27 T cell receptor beta chains below were found in one sample sequenced in a study of blood T cell repertoires in COVID-19. Using immunoSEQ multiplex PCR, the repertoire was profiled, and TCRdb retains in-frame clones only, with some absent. The table lists 200,000 to 250,000 clones, roughly 90% of them singletons, with roughly 2.5% in the top ten. The material sequenced was peripheral blood. All receptors come from a woman aged 55-70 years with acute or convalescent COVID-19.

CDR3 DNA sequence: TGTGCCAGCAGCTTGGGCTGGGGCGGCACTGAAGCTTTCTTT. Its protein is CASSLGWGGTEAFF. The chain has TRBV5-4 and TRBJ1-1, with D perhaps TRBD1 (5 bases). Germline CDR1 SGHNT, CDR2 YYREEE (reference sequence). Trimming stripped 0 bases from V and 4 bases from J, with 10 bases between. The CDR3 runs 14 residues. Based on the CDR3 plus reference TRBV5-4 and TRBJ1-1, the full variable domain is ETGVTQSPTHLIKTRGQQVTLRCSSQSGHNTVSWYQQALGQGPQFIFQYYREEENGRGNFPPRFSGLQFPNYSSELNVNALELDDSALYLCASSLGWGGTEAFFGQGTRLTVV.

This rearrangement joins TRBV6-6 to TRBJ1-2; 10 positions match TRBD1. The germline CDR1 and CDR2 sequences are MNHNY and SVGAGI (reference sequence). J was trimmed by 12 bases and V by 8 bases; bases with no gene match: 12. This CDR3 is 13 amino acids long. CDR3 sequence reads: CASQGGQGRSNTF. The CDR3 DNA reads as TGTGCCAGCCAGGGGGGACAGGGGAGGAGCAACACCTTC.

This chain connects TRBV11-3 to TRBJ1-2, with D uncertain. V lost 5 bases and J lost 3, with 7 bases in between. The germline gives CDR1 SGHNT, CDR2 YENEEA. This CDR3 has 12 amino acids. The CDR3 bases are TGTGCCAGCAGCAGCACCGACTATGGCTACACCTTC. Protein sequence: CASSSTDYGYTF.

The gene calls are TRBV3-1 (or the pseudogene TRBV3-2) and TRBJ1-1, with D perhaps matching TRBD1 (6 bases). The CDR3 sequence is 13 residues long. Looked up from germline, CDR1 is LGHDT and CDR2 is YNNKEL (reference sequence). Trimming cost V 3 bases and J 10 bases, with 15 bases left between them. This CDR3 reads CASSQGAGEGAFF. CDR3 coding DNA: TGTGCCAGCAGCCAGGGGGCTGGGGAGGGAGCTTTCTTT.

The chain carries TRBV7-9 and TRBJ1-1; no clear D. The V end lost 3 bases, the J end lost 3 bases, and 8 bases lay between the germline ends. The CDR3 is made up of 13 amino acids. Germline loops: CDR1 SEHNR, CDR2 FQNEAQ (reference sequence). The CDR3 nucleotides are TGTGCCAGCAGCTTTGGGAGGGACACTGAAGCTTTCTTT. It is translated as CASSFGRDTEAFF.

The chain combines TRBV2 with TRBJ1-1; D not certain. V lost 4 bases to trimming and J lost 2 bases, with 11 bases between them. CDR3 length equals 14 residues. Germline CDR1 reads SNHLY; CDR2 reads FYNNEI. The CDR3 coding sequence is TGTGCCAGCAGTGTTGAGGGCCGAAACACTGAAGCTTTCTTT. Translation: CASSVEGRNTEAFF.

The J gene is TRBJ2-7, the V gene TRBV28; TRBD2 matches at 10 bases. Trimming at V came to 7 bases and at J to 4 bases, leaving 7 bases not matched to a gene. Germline CDR1 is MDHEN and CDR2 is SYDVKM. This CDR3 contains 14 residues. The CDR3 reads CASISSGSGYEQYF. CDR3 DNA: TGTGCCAGCATTTCTAGCGGGAGCGGGTACGAGCAGTACTTC.

The rearrangement uses TRBV7-9 and TRBJ1-2; the match to TRBD1 covers 9 bases. This CDR3 comprises 15 residues. From germline, CDR1 is SEHNR and CDR2 FQNEAQ (reference sequence). V gave up 4 bases and J gave up 3 bases; unmatched junction bases: 6. The CDR3 is CASSSRDRAYYGYTF. The CDR3 DNA sequence: TGTGCCAGCAGCTCCCGGGACAGGGCGTACTATGGCTACACCTTC.

This chain uses TRBV6-5 with TRBJ2-3; tentatively, D is TRBD2 (5 bases). Trimming left V 0 bases short and J 1 base short, with 11 bases between. Germline CDR1 reads MNHEY; CDR2 reads SVGAGI. The CDR3 totals 16 residues. The CDR3 protein is CASSYSYGRGTDTQYF. In nucleotides, the CDR3 is TGTGCCAGCAGTTACTCGTATGGGCGGGGCACAGATACGCAGTATTTT.

V gene TRBV6-1 combines with J gene TRBJ1-2; D gene unclear. The CDR3 extends over 15 amino acids. V lost 2 bases to trimming and J lost 0 bases, with 10 bases between them. Per the germline V gene, CDR1 is MNHNS and CDR2 is SASEGT. This CDR3 reads CASSESTAANYGYTF. CDR3 bases: TGTGCCAGCAGTGAAAGTACAGCGGCTAACTATGGCTACACCTTC.

The J gene is TRBJ2-5, the V gene TRBV5-1, with D maybe TRBD2 (5 bases). Looked up from germline, CDR1 is SGHRS and CDR2 is YFSETQ. This CDR3 spans 14 amino acids. With 6 bases removed from V and 3 bases from J, the gap between germline ends came to 15 bases. In nucleotides, the CDR3 is TGCGCCAGCACCCCGACTCCGGGAAAAGAGACCCAGTACTTC. Protein product: CASTPTPGKETQYF.

In this sample, this clone turned up a few times. The rearrangement links TRBV7-9 to TRBJ2-3; D unclear. The CDR3 spans 13 residues. CDR1 SEHNR and CDR2 FQNEAQ come from the germline V gene (reference sequence). V was pared by 3 bases and J by 6 bases, with 10 bases between. The CDR3 reads CASSFWQADTQYF. DNA of the CDR3: TGTGCCAGCAGCTTCTGGCAGGCTGATACGCAGTATTTT.

The V and J genes are TRBV19 and TRBJ2-2; no firm D call. In germline, CDR1 is LNHDA, CDR2 SQIVND (reference sequence). The CDR3 covers 12 residues. The germline V and J ends were trimmed by 3 bases and 6 bases, with 5 bases remaining between them. This CDR3 is CASSISAGELFF. CDR3 bases: TGTGCCAGTAGTATTTCAGCCGGGGAGCTGTTTTTT.

This clone was seen just once. The chain recombines TRBV18 with TRBJ1-2; 11 nucleotides match TRBD1. Germline CDR1 and CDR2: KGHSH and LQKENI. The ends lost 5 bases at V and 7 bases at J; junction bases unmatched: 9. The CDR3 is 15 residues long. CDR3 coding DNA: TGTGCCAGCTCATCCGGAAGGACAGGGGGCGGTGGCTACACCTTC. It is translated as CASSSGRTGGGGYTF.

The chain is built from TRBV5-1 and TRBJ2-3, with a weak D call TRBD1 (5 bases). The CDR3 runs to 15 residues. Germline V lookup: CDR1 SGHRS, CDR2 YFSETQ. Trimming took off 0 bases at V and 1 base at J, with 9 bases between the two ends. The CDR3 DNA is TGCGCCAGCAGCTTGGGGGTAGGGGGCACAGATACGCAGTATTTT. Its translation: CASSLGVGGTDTQYF.

V and J are TRBV4-3 and TRBJ2-7, with 13 positions matching TRBD2. CDR1 is LGHNA, CDR2 YSLEER, per germline. CDR3 length equals 15 residues. The trim removed 5 bases at V and 2 bases at J, leaving 3 bases unmatched. CDR3: CASSVGLAGAYEQYF. CDR3 in DNA: TGCGCCAGCAGCGTCGGACTAGCGGGAGCCTACGAGCAGTACTTC.

The chain couples TRBV11-2 to TRBJ2-3; 15 nucleotides line up with TRBD2. With 4 bases clipped from V and 5 bases from J, the junction kept 4 bases outside the gene matches. Germline lookup yields CDR1 SGHAT and CDR2 FQNNGV. The CDR3 length is 16 residues. Here the CDR3 DNA reads TGTGCCAGCAGCTGGACTAGCGGGGGGGCCGGAGATACGCAGTATTTT. Residues: CASSWTSGGAGDTQYF.

The chain has TRBV11-2 and TRBJ1-1, with D tentatively TRBD1 (5 bases). Germline V gene data show CDR1 as SGHAT and CDR2 as FQNNGV. There are 13 residues in the CDR3. Trimming shortened V by 1 base and J by 10 bases, and 13 bases separated the two germline ends. CDR3 nucleotide sequence: TGTGCCAGCAGCTTAGCAGGGCCTGGCCGAGCTTTCTTT. Translated, it gives CASSLAGPGRAFF.

The chain recombines TRBV30 with TRBJ1-1, with 7 bases fitting TRBD1. The CDR3 consists of 13 residues. V was pared by 2 bases and J by 1 base, with 1 base of the junction left unmatched. Germline V gives CDR1 GTSNPN, CDR2 SVGIG (reference sequence). The CDR3 DNA sequence: TGTGCCTGGAGTCGGACAGGGAACACTGAAGCTTTCTTT. The encoded protein is CAWSRTGNTEAFF. Based on the CDR3 plus reference TRBV30 and TRBJ1-1, the full variable domain is SQTIHQWPATLVQPVGSPLSLECTVEGTSNPNLYWYRQAAGRGLQLLFYSVGIGQISSEVPQNLSASRPQDRQFILSSKKLLLSDSGFYLCAWSRTGNTEAFFGQGTRLTVV.

The V and J genes are TRBV4-2 and TRBJ2-7; 8 nucleotides line up with TRBD1. With V trimmed by 4 bases and J by 2 bases, 7 bases remained unmatched. Germline V gives CDR1 LGHNA, CDR2 YNFKEQ. The CDR3 has 15 residues. The CDR3 protein is CASSLTGQAAYEQYF. For the CDR3, the DNA is TGTGCCAGCAGCCTTACGGGACAGGCCGCCTACGAGCAGTACTTC.

This clone has a single count. The V call is TRBV13, the J call TRBJ2-3; TRBD2 matches at 9 bases. The germline CDR1 and CDR2 sequences are PRHDT and FYEKMQ (reference sequence). The CDR3 covers 14 residues. J was trimmed by 3 bases and V by 8 bases; bases with no gene match: 6. The CDR3 reads CASRLAGPTDTQYF. The CDR3 coding sequence is TGTGCCAGCCGGCTAGCGGGACCAACAGATACGCAGTATTTT.

V usage is TRBV7-8 and J usage is TRBJ2-5; D might be TRBD2 (5 bases). CDR1 is SGHVS, CDR2 FQNEAQ, per germline. The CDR3 consists of 13 residues. Trimming stripped 5 bases from V and 3 bases from J, with 10 bases between. The CDR3 reads CASSPPREETQYF. DNA for the CDR3: TGTGCCAGCAGCCCCCCGAGGGAAGAGACCCAGTACTTC.

The V and J genes are TRBV10-3 and TRBJ2-1, with 8 bases that match TRBD1. Germline V CDR1 and CDR2: ENHRY, SYGVKD. The CDR3 totals 11 residues. The V gene end was trimmed by 7 bases and the J gene end by 8 bases; junction bases not matched to a gene: 1. The CDR3 loop is CAIKQGDEQFF. CDR3 sequence (DNA): TGTGCCATCAAACAGGGGGATGAGCAGTTCTTC.

The rearrangement joins TRBV9 to TRBJ2-3; 9 bases are a match to TRBD2. The CDR3 covers 17 residues. Germline assignment: CDR1 SGDLS and CDR2 YYNGEE. Losses at the gene ends were 4 bases for V and 4 bases for J; bases not matched to a gene: 13. For the CDR3, the DNA is TGTGCCAGCAGCCCCCGACTAGCGGCCCGGGGGTCAGATACGCAGTATTTT. This translates into CASSPRLAARGSDTQYF.

The chain couples TRBV6-5 to TRBJ1-1; 8 bases are a match to TRBD1. This CDR3 is 16 amino acids long. Germline CDR1 is MNHEY and CDR2 is SVGAGI. V lost 4 bases to trimming and J lost 2 bases; unmatched junction nucleotides: 9. The CDR3 sequence is CASSSRQGRGNTEAFF. In DNA, the CDR3 is TGTGCCAGCAGTTCCAGACAGGGGAGAGGAAACACTGAAGCTTTCTTT.

The chain uses TRBV6-5 and TRBJ1-3, with TRBD1 as a possible D gene (6 bases). This CDR3 has 15 residues. Per the germline V gene, CDR1 is MNHEY and CDR2 is SVGAGI. Trimming took 6 bases from V and 0 from J, leaving 12 bases between them. The CDR3: CASRRQVRSGNTIYF. Written as DNA, the CDR3 is TGTGCCAGCAGGAGACAGGTCCGCTCTGGAAACACCATATATTTT.

The chain employs TRBV5-1 and TRBJ2-2; D is unclear. The V gene's germline CDR1 is SGHRS and CDR2 YFSETQ. CDR3 size: 18 residues. V shed 4 bases and J shed 0 bases, with 19 bases lying between them. This CDR3 reads CASSPLVSAATNTGELFF. The CDR3 bases are TGCGCCAGCAGCCCTCTAGTCTCTGCCGCTACGAACACCGGGGAGCTGTTTTTT.